The TCR beta chain under discussion was sequenced for a study of T-cell reconstitution after alpha-beta-depleted transplantation in children. Preparation of the TCRbeta library used unique molecular identifiers. TCRdb reprocessed the PCR reads via MiXCR and lists one record per CDR3 protein. Of some 490,000 distinct CDR3 sequences listed, around 12% are singletons. The germline V gene encodes CDR1 KGHDR and CDR2 SFDVKD. After removal of 3 bases from V and 0 bases from J, the junction contained 11 bases not matched to a gene. The CDR3 is 19 amino acids. This clonotype was detected a few times. This receptor was taken from a human donor who donated a stem cell graft to a child with combined immunodeficiency. The J gene is TRBJ2-2, the V gene TRBV24-1; 8 positions match TRBD2. The starting material was PBMCs from the stem cell graft donor, obtained from the stem cell graft. As DNA, the CDR3 is TGTGCCACCAGTGATGTGGCTCTTAGCGGGGCCCCGAACACCGGGGAGCTGTTTTTT. It is translated as CATSDVALSGAPNTGELFF.